This T cell receptor beta chain was recorded in a study of T cells in severe cutaneous drug reactions. TCR subtype-specific primers in iRepertoire multiplex PCR prepared libraries for bulk and single-cell sequencing. TCRdb reworked the multiplex PCR reads into one entry per CDR3 protein, no DNA. The sample includes tens of thousands of distinct CDR3 sequences. The donors had carbamazepine-induced Stevens-Johnson syndrome or toxic epidermal necrolysis. This CDR3 spans 16 amino acids. Germline V gene lookup returns CDR1 SGDLS and CDR2 YYNGEE. Sequenced: PBMCs. The rearrangement joins TRBV9 to TRBJ1-1. This receptor was obtained from a human donor with toxic epidermal necrolysis, a severe cutaneous drug reaction. Here the CDR3 reads CASSVVAGQGGTEAFF.